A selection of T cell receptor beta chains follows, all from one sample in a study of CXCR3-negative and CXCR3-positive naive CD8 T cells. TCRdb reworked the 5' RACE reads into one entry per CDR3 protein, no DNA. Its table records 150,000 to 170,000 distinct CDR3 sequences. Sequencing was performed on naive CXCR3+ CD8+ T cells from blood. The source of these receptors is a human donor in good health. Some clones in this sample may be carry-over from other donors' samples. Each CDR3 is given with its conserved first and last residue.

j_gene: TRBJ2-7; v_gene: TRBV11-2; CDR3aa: CASSLEAYEQYF
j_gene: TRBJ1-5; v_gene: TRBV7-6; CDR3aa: CASTPGQDSNQPQHF
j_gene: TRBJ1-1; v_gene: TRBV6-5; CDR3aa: CASRLQENTEGFF
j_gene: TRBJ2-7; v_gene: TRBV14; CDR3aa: CASSQRQARSYEQYF
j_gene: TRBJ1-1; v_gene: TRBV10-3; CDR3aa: CAISEAGWGNTEAFF
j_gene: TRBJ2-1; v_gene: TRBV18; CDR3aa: CASSPGTSGSGSYNEQFF
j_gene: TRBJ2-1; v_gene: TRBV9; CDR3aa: CASSETEREQFF
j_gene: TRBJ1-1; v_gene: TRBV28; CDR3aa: CASSFVANRGPTEAFF
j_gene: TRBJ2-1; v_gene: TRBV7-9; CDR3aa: CASSAPTSGSFGSYNEQFF
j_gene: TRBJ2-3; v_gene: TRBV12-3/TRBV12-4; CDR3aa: CASNPSARLRSDTQYF
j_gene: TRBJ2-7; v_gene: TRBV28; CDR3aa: CASSPQTSREQYF
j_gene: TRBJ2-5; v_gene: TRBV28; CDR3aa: CASSYPLGSGGETQYF
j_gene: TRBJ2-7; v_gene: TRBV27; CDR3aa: CASSLGDAYEQYF
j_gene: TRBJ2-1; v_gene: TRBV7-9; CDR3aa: CASSFPSHNEQFF
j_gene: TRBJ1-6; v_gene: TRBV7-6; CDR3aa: CASSVRDRVWYNSPLHF
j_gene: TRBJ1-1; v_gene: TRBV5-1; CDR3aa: CASSLVGQGGTEAFF
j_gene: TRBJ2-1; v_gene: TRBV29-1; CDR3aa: CSVDGLAHKSYNEQFF
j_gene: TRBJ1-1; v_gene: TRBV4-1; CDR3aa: CASSAGSTEASF
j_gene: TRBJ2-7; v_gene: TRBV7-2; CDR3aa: CASSLAGSGSSYEQYF
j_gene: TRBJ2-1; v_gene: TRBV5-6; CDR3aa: CASSLGVGRDEQFF
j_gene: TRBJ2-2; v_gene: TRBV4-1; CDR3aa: CASSPAGPGELFF
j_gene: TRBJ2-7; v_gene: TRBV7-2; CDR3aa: CASSLVLENEQYF
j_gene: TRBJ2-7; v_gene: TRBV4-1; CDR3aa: CASSQLAGSSYEQYF
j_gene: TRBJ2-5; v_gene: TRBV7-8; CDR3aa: CASSLYGFEETQYF
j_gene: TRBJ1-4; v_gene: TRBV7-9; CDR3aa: CASSLADRAEKLFF
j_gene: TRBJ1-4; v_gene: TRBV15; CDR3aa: CATSNPLTILGGSNEKLFF
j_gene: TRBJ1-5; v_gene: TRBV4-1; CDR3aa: CASSQDLVGYSNQPQHF
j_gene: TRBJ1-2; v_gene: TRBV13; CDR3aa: CASSTGQGNGYTF
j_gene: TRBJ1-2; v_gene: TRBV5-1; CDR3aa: CATPPPTGPYGYTF
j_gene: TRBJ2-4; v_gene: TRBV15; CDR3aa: CATSGDRDTIKNIQYF
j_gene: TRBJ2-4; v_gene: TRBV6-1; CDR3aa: CASSEWGQGAKNIQYF
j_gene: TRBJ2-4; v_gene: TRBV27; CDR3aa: CASSFAPGNIQYF
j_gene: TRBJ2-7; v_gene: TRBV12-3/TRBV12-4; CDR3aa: CASSEDPSPLYEQYF
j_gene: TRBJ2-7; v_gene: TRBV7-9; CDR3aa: CASSPSGVGYEQYF
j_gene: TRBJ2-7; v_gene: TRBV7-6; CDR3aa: CASSLDLVNEQYF
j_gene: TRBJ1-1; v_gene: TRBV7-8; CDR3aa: CASSQRRVTEAFF
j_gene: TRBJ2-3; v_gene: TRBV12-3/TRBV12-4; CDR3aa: CASSPLGRGEGDTQYF
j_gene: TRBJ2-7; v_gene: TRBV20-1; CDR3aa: CSAERLADSYEQYF
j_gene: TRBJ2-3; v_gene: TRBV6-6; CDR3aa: CASSYSRAGPVFDTQYF
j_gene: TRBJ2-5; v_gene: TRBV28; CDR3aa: CASNAGQGEQETQYF
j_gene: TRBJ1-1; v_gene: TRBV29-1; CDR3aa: CSVDASGSGTEAFF
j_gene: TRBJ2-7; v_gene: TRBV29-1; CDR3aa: CSVLLAGVGEQYF
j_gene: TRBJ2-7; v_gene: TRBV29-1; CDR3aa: CSVEQDGVLEQYF
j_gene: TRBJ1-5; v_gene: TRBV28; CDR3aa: CASTPGTAVNQPQHF
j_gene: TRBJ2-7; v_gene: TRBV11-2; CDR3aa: CASSLGTGAFGEQYF
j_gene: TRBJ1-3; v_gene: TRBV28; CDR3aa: CASSLSRDSGNTIYF
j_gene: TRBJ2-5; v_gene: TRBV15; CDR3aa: CATSNYRGRWKETQYF
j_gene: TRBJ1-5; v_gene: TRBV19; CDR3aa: CASSIGFNQPQHF
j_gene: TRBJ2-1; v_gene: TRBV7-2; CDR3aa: CASSIDIFNEQFF
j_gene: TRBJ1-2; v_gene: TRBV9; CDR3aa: CASSVESDLWYGYTF
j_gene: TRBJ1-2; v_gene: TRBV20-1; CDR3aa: CSAKTEGSYGYTF